This TCR beta chain was sequenced during a study of CD8+ T cells in alopecia areata. Findings and limits, study-wide: Tofacitinib significantly reduced both scalp clonality and expanded CD8+ clones among the top 100.

This clone was picked up a small number of times. Its specificity is unknown. Extracted from the samples, RNA was reverse transcribed into cDNA to serve as the sequencing template. Using immunoSEQ multiplex PCR, the repertoire was profiled, and TCRdb retains in-frame clones only, with some absent. The data hold 180,000 or so clones, with about 47% observed a single time. The germline V gene encodes CDR1 MNHNS and CDR2 SASEGT. The V gene lost 6 bases and the J gene lost 5 bases, with 17 bases spanning the gap. This CDR3 contains 14 residues. As for treatment: oral pan-JAK inhibitor, 5-10 mg twice daily. Investigators sorted PBMCs to obtain both CD4+ and CD8+ T cells.

The receptor was derived from a human donor with alopecia areata. The chain links TRBV6-1 to TRBJ2-7; D is unresolved. This specimen consisted of CD8+ T cells sorted from blood, obtained between weeks 51 and 54, from a patient treated with tofacitinib. The CDR3 sequence is CASSYGQTLDEQYF. The CDR3 DNA follows: TGTGCCAGCAGCTATGGGCAGACCCTCGACGAGCAGTACTTC.